One and the same sample provided the 13 T cell receptor beta chains below, sequenced in a study of blood T cell repertoires in COVID-19. This table comes from immunoSEQ multiplex PCR, and its TCRdb copy is limited to in-frame clones, with some not included. The sample has over 200,000 clones; under 95% are singletons. Sequencing was carried out using peripheral blood. These receptors were obtained from a man aged 30 to 45 with acute or convalescent COVID-19.

J is TRBJ2-3 and V is TRBV6-6; D may be TRBD2 (5 bases). Germline V lookup: CDR1 MNHNY, CDR2 SVGAGI (reference sequence). V lost 5 bases and J 0 bases, leaving 15 bases between the germline ends. CDR3 size: 16 residues. CDR3 protein: CASSPRTAFSTDTQYF. DNA of the CDR3: TGTGCCAGCAGTCCAAGGACTGCCTTTAGCACAGATACGCAGTATTTT.

The V gene is TRBV3-1 (or the pseudogene TRBV3-2), the J gene TRBJ2-1, with 11 nucleotides matching TRBD2. The CDR3 consists of 15 residues. Trimming took 0 bases from V and 15 from J; bases not matched to a gene: 10. Germline loops: CDR1 LGHDT, CDR2 YNNKEL (reference sequence). As DNA, the CDR3 is TGTGCCAGCAGCCAAGATTTAGCGGGAGGGGCCCTGCGGTTCTTC. Encoded protein: CASSQDLAGGALRFF.

Concerning this clone itself: The junction differs from germline at one of its ends, possibly a read error. The V call is TRBV7-7, the J call TRBJ2-1; D is possibly TRBD2 (6 bases). This CDR3 is built from 14 residues. CDR1 is SSHAT and CDR2 is FNYEAQ in the germline V gene (reference sequence). This CDR3 is CASSLATGVDEQFF. DNA of the CDR3: TGTGCTAGCAGCTTAGCAACGGGGGTGGATGAGCAGTTCTTC. The variable domain in full, with the rest retrieved from reference TRBV7-7 and TRBJ2-1, is GAGVSQSPRYKVTKRGQDVTLRCDPISSHATLYWYQQALGQGPEFLTYFNYEAQPDKSGLPSDRFSAERPEGSISTLTIQRTEQRDSAMYRCASSLATGVDEQFFGPGTRLTVL.

The V call is TRBV10-1, the J call TRBJ1-1; 9 nucleotides align to TRBD1. The CDR3 covers 13 residues. V gave up 6 bases and J gave up 7 bases; unmatched junction bases: 6. The germline V gene has CDR1 WNHNN and CDR2 SYGVQD (reference sequence). CDR3 region: CASSPRQGGEAFF. The CDR3, as DNA: TGCGCCAGCAGCCCTAGACAGGGGGGTGAAGCTTTCTTT.

The chain carries TRBV27 and TRBJ2-1, with 7 bases identical to TRBD2. CDR1 and CDR2 from the germline V gene are MNHEY and SMNVEV (reference sequence). The CDR3 spans 15 residues. V shed 7 bases and J 2 bases; nucleotides not matched to a gene: 8. CDR3: CASKIREDTYNEQFF. CDR3 nucleotides: TGTGCCAGCAAGATTCGGGAGGACACCTACAATGAGCAGTTCTTC.

CDR3 region: CSVVDSNYEQYF. DNA for the CDR3: TGCAGCGTTGTTGACAGCAACTACGAGCAGTACTTC. The rearrangement joins TRBV29-1 to TRBJ2-7; a possible D gene is TRBD1 (5 bases). Germline CDR1 SQVTM, CDR2 ANQGSEA. This CDR3 region has 12 residues. Between the trimmed V and J ends, which lost 4 bases and 3 bases, there was a span of 10 bases.

The chain uses TRBV7-6 and TRBJ1-6, with 7 bases identical to TRBD1. This CDR3 region has 16 residues. Germline V lookup: CDR1 SGHVS, CDR2 FNYEAQ. The J segment lost 0 bases and the V segment lost 4 bases, leaving 3 bases of the junction unmatched. The CDR3 loop is CASSSAGGSYNSPLHF. The DNA for the CDR3 is TGTGCCAGCAGCTCTGCAGGGGGCTCCTATAATTCACCCCTCCACTTT.

The chain uses TRBV5-1 and TRBJ1-2, with 7 bases that match TRBD1. The germline CDR1 and CDR2 sequences are SGHRS and YFSETQ. This CDR3 comprises 16 residues. V was pared by 4 bases and J by 8 bases, with 17 bases of the junction left unmatched. CDR3 protein: CASSPEPGGRLAGYTF. For the CDR3, the DNA is TGCGCCAGCAGCCCCGAACCAGGGGGAAGACTTGCGGGCTACACCTTC.

The chain uses TRBV11-2 and TRBJ2-2, with a possible D match to TRBD1 (7 bases). This CDR3 is 16 amino acids long. Germline V gene data show CDR1 as SGHAT and CDR2 as FQNNGV. Trimming removed 3 bases at V and 4 bases at J, with 15 bases between. Here the CDR3 reads CASSFVEGATTGELFF. The CDR3, as DNA: TGTGCCAGCAGCTTCGTGGAGGGGGCGACCACCGGGGAGCTGTTTTTT.

The chain combines TRBV5-7 with TRBJ2-1; D is perhaps TRBD2 (6 bases). TRBV5-7 belongs to the ORF category, with a function that is uncertain. The CDR3 has 13 amino acids. Trimming stripped 5 bases from V and 7 bases from J, with 13 bases between. DNA for the CDR3: TGTGCCAGCAGTTCCGGGAGTGAGAATGAGCAGTTCTTC. It translates to CASSSGSENEQFF.

The chain couples TRBV29-1 to TRBJ2-7, with 10 positions matching TRBD2. V gave up 6 bases and J gave up 2 bases; unmatched junction bases: 4. Per germline, CDR1 SQVTM and CDR2 ANQGSEA. The CDR3 is made up of 13 amino acids. CDR3 sequence (DNA): TGCAGCGTCATAGCGGGGGGAGCCTACGAGCAGTACTTC. It codes for CSVIAGGAYEQYF.

The chain joins TRBV3-1 (or the pseudogene TRBV3-2) to TRBJ2-1, with D perhaps TRBD2 (5 bases). The CDR3 loop spans 13 amino acids. Trimming stripped 0 bases from V and 9 bases from J, with 9 bases between. CDR1 LGHDT and CDR2 YNNKEL come from the germline V gene (reference sequence). CDR3 region: CASSQDRSGEQFF. The DNA for the CDR3 is TGTGCCAGCAGCCAAGATCGAAGCGGTGAGCAGTTCTTC.

The chain combines TRBV6-5 with TRBJ2-3; D remains unclear. This CDR3 spans 14 amino acids. Trimming removed 6 bases from V and 3 bases from J, with 13 bases in between. The germline V gene encodes CDR1 MNHEY and CDR2 SVGAGI. The CDR3: CASRLGLPTDTQYF. CDR3 DNA: TGTGCCAGCAGGCTGGGCCTTCCGACAGATACGCAGTATTTT.